These 16 T cell receptor beta chains came from one sample sequenced in a study of T cell repertoires in ileal Crohn's disease. Some clones are missing from TCRdb's copy, which holds only in-frame ones; the method was immunoSEQ multiplex PCR. Altogether about 60,000 clones are present, 85% to 90% being singletons, with the ten largest covering approximately 2%. The sample's time point: neoterminal ileum biopsy at postoperative endoscopy, about 6 months after surgery. The sample consisted of ileal tissue. The receptor source for this set is an adult with Crohn's disease.

The chain employs TRBV6-1 and TRBJ1-5; 9 nucleotides align to TRBD1. Germline V gene sequence: CDR1 MNHNS, CDR2 SASEGT. Germline trimming cut 9 bases from V and 7 bases from J; bases unmatched to any gene: 7. CDR3 length: 13 amino acids. The CDR3 DNA follows: TGTGCCAGTGGGCGGGACAGGGTACAGCCCCAGCATTTT. Amino acid sequence: CASGRDRVQPQHF.

This chain uses TRBV5-1 with TRBJ1-2, with TRBD1 as a possible D gene (5 bases). Trimming shortened V by 1 base and J by 5 bases, and 12 bases separated the two germline ends. The CDR3 length is 14 residues. Looked up from germline, CDR1 is SGHRS and CDR2 is YFSETQ. CDR3 region: CASSLNYGGYGYTF. The DNA for the CDR3 is TGCGCCAGCAGCTTGAATTACGGGGGATATGGCTACACCTTC.

The V call is TRBV5-4, the J call TRBJ1-4; 7 bases fit TRBD1. CDR1 is SGHNT, CDR2 YYREEE, per germline (reference sequence). The J segment lost 3 bases and the V segment lost 0 bases, leaving 2 bases of the junction unmatched. The CDR3 is 15 amino acids. CDR3 amino acids: CASSLAGTANEKLFF. DNA for the CDR3: TGTGCCAGCAGCTTGGCCGGGACAGCTAATGAAAAACTGTTTTTT.

This chain links TRBV14 with TRBJ2-7; unclear D gene. This CDR3 is built from 12 residues. V lost 1 base and J 7 bases, leaving 8 bases between the germline ends. Looked up from germline, CDR1 is SGHDN and CDR2 is FVKESK. The CDR3 coding sequence is TGTGCCAGCAGCCAAGTTTTTAGTGAGCAGTACTTC. This codes for CASSQVFSEQYF. The whole variable domain, remainder taken from reference TRBV14 and TRBJ2-7, is EAGVTQFPSHSVIEKGQTVTLRCDPISGHDNLYWYRRVMGKEIKFLLHFVKESKQDESGMPNNRFLAERTGGTYSTLKVQPAELEDSGVYFCASSQVFSEQYFGPGTRLTVT.

The genes are TRBV5-6 and TRBJ1-5; 7 bases agree with TRBD1. J gave up 3 bases and V 0 bases, and 6 bases lay outside the gene matches. CDR3 length equals 16 residues. Per germline, CDR1 SGHDT and CDR2 YYEEEE. CDR3 coding DNA: TGTGCCAGCAGCTTGGCCTCCAGGGGGTCCAATCAGCCCCAGCATTTT. As protein: CASSLASRGSNQPQHF.

The chain recombines TRBV7-2 with TRBJ1-3, with no clear D. V lost 1 base to trimming and J lost 3 bases, with 13 bases between them. This CDR3 is built from 16 residues. Germline CDR1 and CDR2: SGHTA and FQGNSA. The CDR3 nucleotides read TGTGCCAGCAGCTTAGATTCCGGGTCCGGTGGAAACACCATATATTTT. Translation gives CASSLDSGSGGNTIYF.

This clone was recorded a few times. The chain employs TRBV19 and TRBJ2-1; D is possibly TRBD2 (5 bases). The CDR3 runs 13 residues. From germline, CDR1 is LNHDA and CDR2 SQIVND (reference sequence). Trimming stripped 3 bases from V and 8 bases from J, with 11 bases between. Here the CDR3 reads CASSIGRVDEQFF. The CDR3 DNA reads as TGTGCCAGTAGTATCGGGCGGGTCGATGAGCAGTTCTTC.

The chain uses TRBV6-1 and TRBJ2-7, with a weak D call TRBD2 (5 bases). CDR3 length equals 15 residues. Per the germline V gene, CDR1 is MNHNS and CDR2 is SASEGT. Trimming stripped 8 bases from V and 3 bases from J, with 20 bases between. CDR3 DNA: TGTGCCAGCGCATACAATCTGGACTGGCGCTACGAGCAGTACGTC. Its protein product is CASAYNLDWRYEQYV.

The chain is built from TRBV4-1 and TRBJ1-2; perhaps TRBD1 as D (5 bases). V was clipped by 6 bases and J by 4 bases, with 15 bases between them. The CDR3 is made up of 14 amino acids. Per the germline V gene, CDR1 is MGHRA and CDR2 is YSYEKL. CDR3 DNA sequence: TGCGCCAGCAGGGGGGTGGGGGGTATCTATGGCTACACCTTC. Protein product: CASRGVGGIYGYTF.

The CDR3 DNA reads TGTGCCACCAGCAGAGATGCAGGGAGGATTGAAGCTTTCTTT. Protein: CATSRDAGRIEAFF. This chain uses TRBV15 with TRBJ1-1; TRBD1 might be the D (5 bases). Trimming cost V 0 bases and J 7 bases, with 12 bases left between them. The CDR3 totals 14 residues. The germline gives CDR1 LNHNV, CDR2 YYDKDF (reference sequence).

V gene TRBV5-4 combines with J gene TRBJ1-6; D not certain. Trimming removed 3 bases from V and 7 bases from J, with 11 bases in between. The germline V gene has CDR1 SGHNT and CDR2 YYREEE (reference sequence). This CDR3 comprises 14 residues. Here the CDR3 reads CASSYNLGNSPLHF. The CDR3 DNA sequence: TGTGCCAGCAGCTATAACCTCGGGAATTCACCCCTCCACTTT. The full variable domain, with the rest looked up from reference TRBV5-4 and TRBJ1-6, is ETGVTQSPTHLIKTRGQQVTLRCSSQSGHNTVSWYQQALGQGPQFIFQYYREEENGRGNFPPRFSGLQFPNYSSELNVNALELDDSALYLCASSYNLGNSPLHFGNGTRLTVT.

The V call is TRBV9, the J call TRBJ1-4, with D tentatively TRBD1 (5 bases). Germline V gives CDR1 SGDLS, CDR2 YYNGEE. Trimming removed 1 base from V and 4 bases from J, with 8 bases in between. The CDR3 is 14 residues long. The DNA for the CDR3 is TGTGCCAGCAGCGTAACAGGCCGTAATGAAAAACTGTTTTTT. Amino acid sequence: CASSVTGRNEKLFF.

This chain connects TRBV7-6 to TRBJ1-1; D not certain. The CDR3 loop spans 13 amino acids. V lost 1 base to trimming and J lost 5 bases, with 8 bases between them. Germline values: CDR1 SGHVS, CDR2 FNYEAQ. Here the CDR3 reads CASSLEALTEAFF. The CDR3 DNA reads as TGTGCCAGCAGCTTAGAAGCGTTGACTGAAGCTTTCTTT.

J is TRBJ1-2 and V is TRBV27; D might be TRBD1 (5 bases). The CDR3 spans 15 residues. The germline V gene encodes CDR1 MNHEY and CDR2 SMNVEV (reference sequence). V was trimmed by 7 bases and J by 4 bases, leaving 19 bases between them. This CDR3 reads CASKLGGLGSYGYTF. The DNA of the CDR3 is TGTGCCAGCAAACTTGGGGGACTCGGGTCCTATGGCTACACCTTC.

The chain combines TRBV4-2 with TRBJ2-7; D is undetermined. Trimming removed 1 base from V and 2 bases from J, with 12 bases in between. Germline CDR1 and CDR2: LGHNA and YNFKEQ. This CDR3 contains 15 residues. The CDR3 here is CASSQGGDIAYEQYF. The CDR3 region has the DNA TGTGCCAGCAGCCAAGGCGGAGATATCGCCTACGAGCAGTACTTC.

The chain has TRBV7-9 and TRBJ1-4, with D possibly TRBD1 on 5 matching bases. There are 16 residues in the CDR3. In germline, CDR1 is SEHNR, CDR2 FQNEAQ (reference sequence). V was pared by 5 bases and J by 3 bases, with 16 bases between. This CDR3 is CASSPRTSRANEKLFF. CDR3 nucleotide sequence: TGTGCCAGCAGCCCCAGGACCTCCAGGGCTAATGAAAAACTGTTTTTT.